Described below is a single TCR beta chain sequence and its context. Germline V gene sequence: CDR1 KGHSH, CDR2 LQKENI. The CDR3 extends over 16 amino acids. V was clipped by 1 base and J by 8 bases; unmatched bases: 5. The data were obtained in a study of blood T cell repertoires in COVID-19. As for the study in general: The United States, Italy and Spain supplied acute and convalescent COVID-19 samples. Sources were T cells, B-cell-depleted T cells, or PBMCs; the material itself was cDNA or gDNA.

As handled by the study authors: It was from reference gene primer amplification that nucleated cell counts were estimated. Sequencing was performed with immunoSEQ multiplex PCR; in TCRdb, only in-frame clones are kept and a portion is missing. The V and J calls and clone size were taken over from that table, and D and trimming were inferred from the DNA. The profile shows some 150,000 clones, around 91% of them singletons. The chain employs TRBV18 and TRBJ1-6; the match to TRBD1 covers 10 bases. This receptor was identified in a woman aged 40 to 50 with acute or convalescent COVID-19. Specimen: peripheral blood. This CDR3 is CASSPRQGAGDSPLHF. CDR3 coding DNA: TGTGCCAGCTCACCACGACAGGGGGCAGGGGATTCACCCCTCCACTTT.